This T cell receptor (beta chain) was sequenced in a study of CD8+CD57+ T cells in acquired aplastic anemia. Of note for this clonotype: Its cognate antigen is unknown.

The TCR beta profiling, which covered VDJ combination and CDR3 sequence, was carried out using genomic DNA as the template. Using its own MiXCR run on the reads, TCRdb lists one record per CDR3 protein. There are 250,000 to 300,000 distinct CDR3 sequences in the sample; approximately 56% occur only once, and 8% lies in the top ten. General study points: Researchers report that 25 to 35 CD8+ CDR3 sequences appeared in both patients and controls. Any difference that existed in CD8+ Simpson's diversity between patients and controls was not significant.

V was pared by 5 bases and J by 5 bases, with 15 bases between. The CDR3 spans 14 residues. The chain joins TRBV12-3 or TRBV12-4 to TRBJ1-1; D remains unclear. This receptor was obtained from a human donor with severe aplastic anemia or a healthy control (not recorded which). The sequenced sample consisted of sorted CD4+, CD8+, or CD8+CD57+ T cells (not recorded which) from PBMCs. The CDR3 sequence is CASSPPVSRTEAFF. The CDR3 nucleotides are TGTGCCAGCAGTCCCCCCGTTAGTCGGACTGAAGCTTTCTTT.